The TCR beta chain under discussion was sequenced for a study of monozygotic twins with inflammatory bowel disease. During cDNA synthesis, UMIs that each contained a 6-nucleotide sample barcode were added by means of template switching. TCRdb processed the 5' RACE reads again and assigns one entry to each CDR3 protein, with no DNA. The sample has approximately 340,000 distinct CDR3 sequences; the top ten hold 2%. Details on this clonotype: No antigen is known for it.

CDR3 size: 14 residues. Germline loops: CDR1 MNHEY, CDR2 SVGAGI. Study-wide results and limits: Possibly reflecting limited power, no difference in repertoire similarity was found between concordant and discordant twins.

The TCR was taken from a human donor with ulcerative colitis or Crohn's disease, or a healthy co-twin of an affected twin (not recorded which). Sequencing input: blood. This chain uses TRBV6-5 with TRBJ2-5; no DNA is available, so the TRBD1 call from TCRdb remains unchecked. This CDR3 reads CASSYTQREETQYF.